Sequencing of this TCR beta chain was carried out in a study of blood T cell dynamics during melanoma immunotherapy. DNA loading was fixed at roughly 360 ng for all bulk PBMC samples. Generated by immunoSEQ multiplex PCR, the TCRdb table keeps only in-frame clones and is missing some. Among roughly 12,000 clones listed, approximately 81% were seen once. Time point described: week 3, after first cycle of checkpoint inhibitor. Apart from two fast progressors, RECIST 1.1 response was judged 12 weeks post-infusion. The germline V and J ends were trimmed by 8 bases and 2 bases, with 9 bases remaining between them. Germline V gene lookup returns CDR1 SNHLY and CDR2 FYNNEI. The CDR3 runs 13 residues.

This chain connects TRBV2 to TRBJ1-4; D may be TRBD1 (6 bases). Sequences were derived from blood, sampled from a patient treated with checkpoint blockade. The TCR was taken from a human donor with melanoma. CDR3: CASVRGTNEKLFF. CDR3 DNA sequence: TGTGCCAGCGTCAGGGGCACTAATGAAAAACTGTTTTTT.